The T cell receptor beta chain under discussion was sequenced for a study of T cell responses to AZD1222 COVID-19 vaccine. Second-dose intervals of approximately 4 or approximately 12 weeks were pooled. Whole-study results and caveats: Nearly half of spike-specific TCRs reportedly go after variant regions that carry no mutations. Just 5 to 7 AZD1222 recipients were seropositive at baseline.

Germline lookup yields CDR1 SGHVS and CDR2 FQNEAQ. The CDR3 has 13 residues. V was cut by 5 bases and J by 5 bases, with 9 bases left in between. As regards this clone: Antigen specificity is unknown.

Here immunoSEQ multiplex PCR was the method, and the copy in TCRdb shows in-frame clones only, minus some. This sample yields 120,000 to 150,000 clones, of which 85% to 90% are seen a single time; 1.5% to 2% belongs to the top ten. The source was peripheral blood, collected 28 days after the second AZD1222 dose. This clonotype originated in an adult who received the AZD1222 COVID-19 vaccine. This chain joins TRBV7-8 and TRBJ2-2; D is ambiguous. This CDR3 is CASSPVGTGELFF. The CDR3 DNA reads TGTGCCAGCAGCCCCGTCGGTACCGGGGAGCTGTTTTTT.